The sequence of this TCR beta chain was determined in a study of response to subunit inactivated influenza vaccine. TCRdb recomputed calls from the RT-PCR reads with MiXCR, one row per CDR3 protein. The table has around 500,000 distinct CDR3 sequences, 9.5% to 12% seen once. A few counts support this clonotype. Germline V gene lookup returns CDR1 MDHEN and CDR2 SYDVKM. This CDR3 is 17 amino acids long. Trimming cost V 1 base and J 5 bases; bases outside gene matches: 9. This chain uses TRBV28 with TRBJ2-5, with 11 bases identical to TRBD2. The sequence was obtained from a man in his forties or fifties who received an inactivated influenza vaccine. The sequencing here drew on PBMCs from blood, taken 35 to 45 days after vaccination. The chain's CDR3 is CASSLLETSGVLETQYF. DNA for the CDR3: TGTGCCAGCAGTTTATTGGAGACTAGCGGGGTCTTGGAGACCCAGTACTTC.